The clone carrying this T cell receptor (beta chain) was counted once. This CDR3 is built from 15 residues. V lost 1 base and J lost 5, with 13 bases in between. Germline lookup yields CDR1 SGHTA and CDR2 FQGNSA. Per the original data handling: Nucleated cell counts were estimated from reference gene primer amplification. The assay was immunoSEQ multiplex PCR, and TCRdb's table has in-frame clones only and misses some. V and J calls and clone size are as listed in that table; D and trimming were resolved from the DNA. This sample has hundreds of thousands of clones, with 75% to 90% found just once. The data are from a study of blood T cell repertoires in COVID-19. Study-wide background: T cells, B-cell-depleted T cells, or PBMCs supplied cDNA or gDNA.

Participants were aged about 18 to 90 years, lived in over 20 US areas, and enrolled virtually. Each recovered donor of Cohort 3 presented with two negative PCRs, clearance, or symptom resolution. The rearrangement uses TRBV7-2 and TRBJ2-3, with D tentatively TRBD2 (5 bases). The receptor was isolated from a woman between 50 and 59 years old who had recovered from COVID-19. The sequencing sample was made of PBMCs or T cells enriched from blood (not recorded which). CDR3 nucleotides: TGTGCCAGCAGCTTAGGGAGAGGAGGAATAGATACGCAGTATTTT. This sequence encodes CASSLGRGGIDTQYF.